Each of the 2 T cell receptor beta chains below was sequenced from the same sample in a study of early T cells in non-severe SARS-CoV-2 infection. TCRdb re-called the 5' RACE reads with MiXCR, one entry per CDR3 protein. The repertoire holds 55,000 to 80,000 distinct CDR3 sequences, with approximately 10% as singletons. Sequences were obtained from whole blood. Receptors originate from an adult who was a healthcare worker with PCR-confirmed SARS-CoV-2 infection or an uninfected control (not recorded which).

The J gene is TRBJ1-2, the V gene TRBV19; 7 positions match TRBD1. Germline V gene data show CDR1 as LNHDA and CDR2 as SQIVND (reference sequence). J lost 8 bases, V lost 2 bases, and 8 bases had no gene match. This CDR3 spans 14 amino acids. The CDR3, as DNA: TGTGCCAGTAGTATAATTGAGGGGGCGCACGGCTACACCTTC. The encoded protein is CASSIIEGAHGYTF.

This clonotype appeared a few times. The CDR3 DNA reads TGTGCCAGCTCACCACAGGGTTCGGATCAGCCCCAGCATTTT. This encodes CASSPQGSDQPQHF. The chain has TRBV18 and TRBJ1-5; no reliable D call. The germline V gene has CDR1 KGHSH and CDR2 LQKENI. The CDR3 has 14 residues. Trimming took 1 base from V and 5 from J, leaving 9 bases between them. Full variable domain (missing parts from reference TRBV18 and TRBJ1-5): NAGVMQNPRHLVRRRGQEARLRCSPMKGHSHVYWYRQLPEEGLKFMVYLQKENIIDESGMPKERFSAEFPKEGPSILRIQQVVRGDSAAYFCASSPQGSDQPQHFGDGTRLSIL.